The rows below give T cell receptor beta chains drawn from one sample of a study of blood T cells in healthy people across ages. TCRdb used MiXCR to reprocess the 5' RACE reads, holding one entry per CDR3 protein. The data show about 670,000 distinct CDR3 sequences, around 43% seen once. Sequenced: blood. The receptors here all came from a man older than 75 in good health. Both conserved end residues are part of each CDR3. The order of the fields is J gene, clone size, D gene, V gene, CDR3 protein, CDR3 DNA. A D gene is named only where the DNA matches it firmly. Some rows have no size entry. The others give once, few or many, or a class for an expanded clone.

J gene: TRBJ2-1
clone size: -
D gene: -
V gene: TRBV20-1
CDR3 protein: CSGDQYYNEQFF
CDR3 DNA: TGCAGTGGGGACCAATACTACAATGAGCAGTTCTTC

J gene: TRBJ2-7
clone size: -
D gene: TRBD2
V gene: TRBV6-2/TRBV6-3
CDR3 protein: CASSMGLAGYEQYF
CDR3 DNA: TGTGCCAGCAGTATGGGACTAGCGGGATACGAGCAGTACTTC

J gene: TRBJ2-1
clone size: -
D gene: TRBD2
V gene: TRBV7-3
CDR3 protein: CASSFGLAGSSSNNEQFF
CDR3 DNA: TGTGCCAGCAGCTTTGGACTAGCGGGGTCAAGCTCTAACAATGAGCAGTTCTTC

J gene: TRBJ2-7
clone size: -
D gene: -
V gene: TRBV14
CDR3 protein: CASSQVQGSSYEQYF
CDR3 DNA: TGTGCCAGCAGCCAAGTTCAGGGGTCGTCCTACGAGCAGTACTTC

J gene: TRBJ2-1
clone size: -
D gene: -
V gene: TRBV6-4
CDR3 protein: CASSDSISHSYNEQFF
CDR3 DNA: TGTGCCAGCAGTGACTCGATCAGTCACTCCTACAATGAGCAGTTCTTC

J gene: TRBJ2-3
clone size: -
D gene: TRBD1
V gene: TRBV20-1
CDR3 protein: CSASPGQGADTQYF
CDR3 DNA: TGCAGTGCTTCACCGGGACAGGGCGCAGATACGCAGTATTTT

J gene: TRBJ2-7
clone size: -
D gene: -
V gene: TRBV6-2/TRBV6-3
CDR3 protein: CASSVLTYEQYF
CDR3 DNA: TGTGCCAGCAGCGTTCTAACCTACGAGCAGTACTTC

J gene: TRBJ1-2
clone size: -
D gene: TRBD1
V gene: TRBV6-2/TRBV6-3
CDR3 protein: CASMSNRGIGGYTF
CDR3 DNA: TGTGCCAGCATGTCCAACAGGGGGATCGGTGGCTACACCTTC

J gene: TRBJ2-7
clone size: few
D gene: -
V gene: TRBV25-1
CDR3 protein: CASSAPAVLKNYEQYF
CDR3 DNA: TGTGCCAGCAGTGCCCCTGCGGTACTGAAGAACTACGAGCAGTACTTC

J gene: TRBJ1-2
clone size: -
D gene: -
V gene: TRBV5-6
CDR3 protein: CASSLVVSGYTF
CDR3 DNA: TGTGCCAGCAGCTTGGTAGTGTCAGGGTACACCTTC

J gene: TRBJ2-3
clone size: -
D gene: TRBD2
V gene: TRBV9
CDR3 protein: CASSVAGGITDTQYF
CDR3 DNA: TGTGCCAGCAGCGTAGCGGGGGGGATCACAGATACGCAGTATTTT

J gene: TRBJ2-7
clone size: -
D gene: TRBD2
V gene: TRBV20-1
CDR3 protein: CSANVASGGDEQYF
CDR3 DNA: TGCAGTGCTAATGTCGCTAGCGGGGGTGACGAGCAGTACTTC

J gene: TRBJ2-7
clone size: few
D gene: -
V gene: TRBV20-1
CDR3 protein: CSAPRARAGYEQYF
CDR3 DNA: TGCAGTGCTCCTAGGGCCAGGGCGGGGTACGAGCAGTACTTC

J gene: TRBJ1-2
clone size: few
D gene: -
V gene: TRBV21-1
CDR3 protein: CASSKWGLGGYTF
CDR3 DNA: TGTGCCAGCAGCAAATGGGGGCTGGGAGGCTACACCTTC